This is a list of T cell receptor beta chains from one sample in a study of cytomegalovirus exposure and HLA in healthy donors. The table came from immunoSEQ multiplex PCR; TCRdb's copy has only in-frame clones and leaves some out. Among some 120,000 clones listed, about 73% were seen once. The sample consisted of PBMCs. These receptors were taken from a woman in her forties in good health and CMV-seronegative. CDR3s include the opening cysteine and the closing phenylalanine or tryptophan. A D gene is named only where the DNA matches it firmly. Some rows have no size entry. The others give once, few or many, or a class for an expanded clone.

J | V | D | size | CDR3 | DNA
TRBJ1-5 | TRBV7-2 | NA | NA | CASSLVGGTNQPQHF | TGTGCCAGCAGCTTAGTCGGGGGGACGAATCAGCCCCAGCATTTT
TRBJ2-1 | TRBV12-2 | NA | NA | CASRLVERGRLADNEQFF | TGTGCAAGTCGCTTAGTCGAGCGGGGAAGACTAGCGGATAATGAGCAGTTCTTC
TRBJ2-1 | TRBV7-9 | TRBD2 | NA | CSSSLKLAGPRYNEQFF | TGTTCCAGCAGCTTAAAACTAGCGGGGCCCCGCTACAATGAGCAGTTCTTC
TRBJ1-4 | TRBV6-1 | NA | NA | CASSDRGGEKLFF | TGTGCCAGCAGTGACCGGGGGGGGGAAAAACTGTTTTTT
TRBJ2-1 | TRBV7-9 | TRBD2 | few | CSSSVAGEQFF | TGTTCCAGCAGCGTAGCGGGCGAGCAGTTCTTC
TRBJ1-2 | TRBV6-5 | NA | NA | CASSYGQGRSYTF | TGTGCCAGCAGTTATGGTCAGGGCCGTAGCTACACCTTC
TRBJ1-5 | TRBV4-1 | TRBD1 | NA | CASSQVSPGQGAYSNQPQHF | TGCGCCAGCAGCCAAGTAAGCCCGGGACAGGGGGCGTATAGCAATCAGCCCCAGCATTTT
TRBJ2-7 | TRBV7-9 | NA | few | CSSSSGTTYEQYF | TGTTCCAGCAGCTCCGGGACAACCTACGAGCAGTACTTC
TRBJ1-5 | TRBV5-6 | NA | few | CASSLFEPDQPQHF | TGTGCCAGCAGCTTGTTTGAGCCCGATCAGCCCCAGCATTTT
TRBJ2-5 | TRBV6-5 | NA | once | CASSSGQLQETQYF | TGTGCCAGCAGTTCCGGACAGCTCCAAGAGACCCAGTACTTC
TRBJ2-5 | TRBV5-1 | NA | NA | CASSPGTRETQYF | TGCGCCAGCAGCCCCGGGACAAGGGAGACCCAGTACTTC
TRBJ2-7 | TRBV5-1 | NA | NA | CASSLDSGAVTGEQYF | TGCGCCAGCAGCTTGGATTCGGGAGCGGTTACGGGCGAGCAGTACTTC
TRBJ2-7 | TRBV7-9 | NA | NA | CASRREAPYEQYF | TGTGCCAGCAGGAGGGAGGCCCCCTACGAGCAGTACTTC
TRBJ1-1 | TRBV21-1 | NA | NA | CASSAHSTTEAFF | TGTGCCAGCAGCGCTCACTCGACAACTGAAGCTTTCTTT
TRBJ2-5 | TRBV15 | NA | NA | CATSRDRQAGETQYF | TGTGCCACTAGCAGAGATCGTCAGGCAGGAGAGACCCAGTACTTC
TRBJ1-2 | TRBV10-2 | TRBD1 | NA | CASSDRGLNYGYTF | TGCGCCAGCAGCGACAGGGGGCTGAACTATGGCTACACCTTC
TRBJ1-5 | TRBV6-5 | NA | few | CASSSRYRIGRQPQHF | TGTGCCAGCAGTTCTAGGTACAGGATCGGACGGCAGCCCCAGCATTTT
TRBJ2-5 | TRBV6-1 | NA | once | CASSVPVKETQYF | TGTGCCAGCAGTGTTCCGGTCAAAGAGACCCAGTACTTC
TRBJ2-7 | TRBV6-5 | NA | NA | CASSRYLAASYEQYF | TGTGCCAGCAGCCGTTATCTTGCGGCCTCCTACGAGCAGTACTTC
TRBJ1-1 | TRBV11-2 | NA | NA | CASSDRRRNTEAFF | TGTGCCAGCAGCGACCGACGGAGGAACACTGAAGCTTTCTTT
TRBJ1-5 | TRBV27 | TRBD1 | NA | CASSLRTGGLPQHF | TGTGCCAGCAGTTTACGGACAGGGGGTCTGCCCCAGCATTTT
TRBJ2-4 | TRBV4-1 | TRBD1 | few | CASSHPGQGKNSQYF | TGCGCCAGCAGCCATCCGGGACAGGGCAAAAACAGTCAGTACTTC
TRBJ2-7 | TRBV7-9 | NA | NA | CASSLGADYEQYF | TGTGCCAGCAGCTTGGGAGCTGACTACGAGCAGTACTTC
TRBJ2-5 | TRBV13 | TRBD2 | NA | CASSLLGGRETQYF | TGTGCCAGCAGCTTACTCGGGGGGAGAGAGACCCAGTACTTC
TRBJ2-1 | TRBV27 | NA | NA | CASSFRDNEQFF | TGTGCCAGCAGTTTCAGGGACAATGAGCAGTTCTTC
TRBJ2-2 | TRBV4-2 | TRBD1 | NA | CASSQPDRGQGTGELFF | TGTGCCAGCAGCCAACCGGACAGGGGACAGGGCACCGGGGAGCTGTTTTTT
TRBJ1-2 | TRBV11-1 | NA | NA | CASSASVGAYGYTF | TGTGCCAGCAGCGCCTCGGTGGGCGCCTATGGCTACACCTTC
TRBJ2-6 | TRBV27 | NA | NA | CASSSTGMGANVLTF | TGTGCCAGCAGTTCTACCGGGATGGGGGCCAACGTCCTGACTTTC
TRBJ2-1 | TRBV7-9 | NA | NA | CASRPLDSSPYNEQFF | TGTGCCAGCAGACCACTAGATTCCTCCCCCTACAATGAGCAGTTCTTC
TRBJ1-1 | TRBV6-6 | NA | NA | CAAEGGQNLNTEAFF | TGTGCCGCTGAGGGTGGACAGAATCTGAACACTGAAGCTTTCTTT
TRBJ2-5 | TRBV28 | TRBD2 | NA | CASSWGGRETQYF | TGTGCCAGCAGTTGGGGGGGTCGGGAGACCCAGTACTTC
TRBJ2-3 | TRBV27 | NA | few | CASRLGVRLGDTQYF | TGTGCCAGCAGATTAGGTGTCAGACTTGGGGATACGCAGTATTTT
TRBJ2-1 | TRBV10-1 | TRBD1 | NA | CASSESGQGPGEQFF | TGCGCCAGCAGTGAGTCGGGACAGGGCCCTGGGGAGCAGTTCTTC
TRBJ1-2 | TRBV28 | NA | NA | CASSLGGSDYGYTF | TGTGCCAGCAGTTTGGGCGGGTCCGACTATGGCTACACCTTC
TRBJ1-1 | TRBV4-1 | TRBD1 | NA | CASSQGYQGVRHTEAFF | TGCGCCAGCAGCCAAGGGTACCAGGGGGTTCGCCACACTGAAGCTTTCTTT
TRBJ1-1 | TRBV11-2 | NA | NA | CASSLVEETEAFF | TGTGCCAGCAGCTTAGTTGAGGAAACTGAAGCTTTCTTT
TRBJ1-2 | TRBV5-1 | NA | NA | CASSLEGGSGYTF | TGCGCCAGCAGCTTGGAGGGAGGGAGCGGCTACACCTTC
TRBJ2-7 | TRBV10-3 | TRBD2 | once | CAISEAGTSGRTQRSYEQYF | TGTGCCATCAGTGAGGCGGGGACTAGCGGGAGGACCCAACGTTCCTACGAGCAGTACTTC
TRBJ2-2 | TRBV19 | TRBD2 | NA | CASSSGLAANTGELFF | TGTGCCAGTAGTTCCGGCCTAGCGGCTAACACCGGGGAGCTGTTTTTT
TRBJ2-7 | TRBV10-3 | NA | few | CAISEGHEQYF | TGTGCCATCAGTGAGGGCCACGAGCAGTACTTC
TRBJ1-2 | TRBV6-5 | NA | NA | CASSYSSQAYGYTF | TGTGCCAGCAGTTACTCTTCACAGGCTTATGGCTACACCTTC
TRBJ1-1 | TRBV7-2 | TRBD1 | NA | CASSFTGDMNTEAFF | TGTGCCAGCAGCTTCACAGGGGATATGAACACTGAAGCTTTCTTT
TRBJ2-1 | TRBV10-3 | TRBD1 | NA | CATETGQGASEQFF | TGTGCCACCGAGACAGGACAGGGGGCGAGTGAGCAGTTCTTC
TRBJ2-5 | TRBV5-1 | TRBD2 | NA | CASSLGLAGGSETQYF | TGCGCCAGCAGCTTGGGGCTAGCGGGAGGCTCGGAGACCCAGTACTTC
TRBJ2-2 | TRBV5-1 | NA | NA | CASSLGREPNTGELFF | TGCGCCAGCAGCTTGGGGAGGGAGCCTAACACCGGGGAGCTGTTTTTT
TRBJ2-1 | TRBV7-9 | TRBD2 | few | CASSSPSLAGVGNEQFF | TGTGCCAGCAGCTCTCCTTCACTAGCGGGGGTCGGGAATGAGCAGTTCTTC
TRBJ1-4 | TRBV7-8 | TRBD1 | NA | CASSSPGGVREKLFF | TGTGCCAGCAGCTCGCCAGGGGGCGTTCGAGAAAAACTGTTTTTT
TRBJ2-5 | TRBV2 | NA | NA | CASRASGETQYF | TGTGCCAGCAGGGCTAGTGGAGAGACCCAGTACTTC
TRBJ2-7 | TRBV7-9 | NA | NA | CASSHRDTFYEQYF | TGTGCCAGCAGTCACCGGGACACTTTCTACGAGCAGTACTTC
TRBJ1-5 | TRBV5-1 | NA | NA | CASSLRGNSNQPQHF | TGCGCCAGCAGCTTGAGGGGTAACAGCAATCAGCCCCAGCATTTT
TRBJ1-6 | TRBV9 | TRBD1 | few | CASSARLDRGDSPLHF | TGTGCCAGCAGCGCAAGGCTCGACAGGGGGGATTCACCCCTCCACTTT
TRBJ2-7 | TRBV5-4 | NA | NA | CASSFGGSYEQYF | TGTGCCAGCAGCTTCGGCGGCTCCTACGAGCAGTACTTC
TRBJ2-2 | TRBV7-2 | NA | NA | CASSLTYRGTWELFF | TGTGCCAGCAGCCTTACCTATCGGGGTACGTGGGAGCTGTTTTTT
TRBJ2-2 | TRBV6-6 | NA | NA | CASSYSGSRAGELFF | TGTGCCAGCAGTTACTCGGGCAGCAGGGCCGGGGAGCTGTTTTTT
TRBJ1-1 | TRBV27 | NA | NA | CATRKAARMNTEAFF | TGTGCCACCCGAAAGGCGGCGCGGATGAACACTGAAGCTTTCTTT
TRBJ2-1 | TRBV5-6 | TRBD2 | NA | CASSGGLAHYNEQFF | TGTGCCAGCAGCGGGGGACTAGCGCACTACAATGAGCAGTTCTTC
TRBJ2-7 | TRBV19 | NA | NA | CASRNQGGTYEQYF | TGTGCCAGTCGTAACCAAGGCGGGACCTACGAGCAGTACTTC
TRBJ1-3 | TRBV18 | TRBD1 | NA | CASSQTDRVGNTIYF | TGTGCCAGCTCACAGACCGACAGGGTTGGAAACACCATATATTTT